What follows are 10 T cell receptor beta chains derived from one specimen sequenced in a study of blood T cell repertoires in COVID-19. The protocol was immunoSEQ multiplex PCR, while the TCRdb copy is restricted to in-frame clones and leaves out a portion. The profile shows hundreds of thousands of clones, approximately 85% of them singletons. Sample: peripheral blood. The receptors stem from a human donor in a cohort sampled during active COVID-19.

This chain uses TRBV6-5 with TRBJ1-1, with a weak D call TRBD1 (6 bases). The CDR3 runs to 15 residues. Looked up from germline, CDR1 is MNHEY and CDR2 is SVGAGI. Trimming removed 0 bases from V and 3 bases from J, with 11 bases in between. CDR3 nucleotide sequence: TGTGCCAGCAGTTACTCGGGACACAGGTACACTGAAGCTTTCTTT. Translation: CASSYSGHRYTEAFF.

The chain uses TRBV5-3 and TRBJ1-3; D possibly corresponds to TRBD1 (5 bases). TRBV5-3 counts as an open reading frame of uncertain function. The CDR3 runs 15 residues. V gave up 3 bases and J gave up 0 bases, with 10 bases separating them. CDR3 nucleotide sequence: TGTGCCAGAAGCTCGACAGTCTACTCTGGAAACACCATATATTTT. Its translation: CARSSTVYSGNTIYF.

The genes are TRBV27 and TRBJ2-1; the D is unclear. V shed 2 bases and J shed 8 bases, with 13 bases lying between them. The CDR3 sequence is 14 residues long. The germline V gene encodes CDR1 MNHEY and CDR2 SMNVEV (reference sequence). CDR3 residues: CASSLILDPYEQFF. In DNA form, the CDR3 reads TGTGCCAGCAGTTTAATTCTAGATCCCTATGAGCAGTTCTTC.

This clone was detected only a few times. This sequence joins TRBV9 and TRBJ1-2; TRBD1 is a possible D gene (6 bases). Germline-derived CDR1 and CDR2 are SGDLS and YYNGEE. Trimming left V 4 bases short and J 6 bases short, with 16 bases between. The CDR3 totals 14 residues. CDR3 DNA: TGTGCCAGCAGCCCAGGGGTAGACACCAATGGCTACACCTTC. Protein: CASSPGVDTNGYTF.

Here the CDR3 DNA reads TGTGCCAGCAGCGCAATCCGGGACACGAGGACCGGGGAGCTGTTTTTT. Translation gives CASSAIRDTRTGELFF. The chain uses TRBV9 and TRBJ2-2; a weak D match, TRBD1 (6 bases). CDR3 length: 16 residues. Germline V gene lookup returns CDR1 SGDLS and CDR2 YYNGEE. The V and J ends lost 3 bases and 5 bases respectively, with 17 bases between them.

The chain has TRBV6-5 and TRBJ1-1; D unresolved. The CDR3 runs 16 residues. With 0 bases removed from V and 0 bases from J, the gap between germline ends came to 11 bases. Germline V gene sequence: CDR1 MNHEY, CDR2 SVGAGI. CDR3 loop: CASSYSSGRMNTEAFF. As DNA, the CDR3 is TGTGCCAGCAGTTACTCGAGTGGGAGAATGAACACTGAAGCTTTCTTT.

This chain uses TRBV5-5 with TRBJ2-1, with D possibly matching TRBD1 (6 bases). Trimming removed 2 bases at V and 0 bases at J, with 12 bases between. There are 16 residues in the CDR3. Germline-derived CDR1 and CDR2 are SGHKS and YYEKEE (reference sequence). CDR3 in DNA: TGTGCCAGCAGCTTATTTGGGGGCGGCTCCTACAATGAGCAGTTCTTC. This translates into CASSLFGGGSYNEQFF. The variable domain in full, with the rest retrieved from reference TRBV5-5 and TRBJ2-1, is DAGVTQSPTHLIKTRGQQVTLRCSPISGHKSVSWYQQVLGQGPQFIFQYYEKEERGRGNFPDRFSARQFPNYSSELNVNALLLGDSALYLCASSLFGGGSYNEQFFGPGTRLTVL.

CDR3 in DNA: TGCGCCAGCAGCCAAGATCCCCCCCCGAGCCCCTATGGCTACACCTTC. Its protein is CASSQDPPPSPYGYTF. This chain joins TRBV4-1 and TRBJ1-2; D call uncertain. The CDR3 runs 16 residues. CDR1 MGHRA and CDR2 YSYEKL come from the germline V gene. Trimming shortened V by 0 bases and J by 4 bases, and 15 bases separated the two germline ends.

This clone was counted once. This specimen includes other DNA sequences encoding the same CDR3. This chain connects TRBV12-3 or TRBV12-4 to TRBJ1-2, with TRBD1 as a possible D gene (5 bases). The CDR3 consists of 13 residues. The V and J ends lost 5 bases and 4 bases respectively, with 11 bases between them. This CDR3 reads CASSPTGPYGYTF. The CDR3 nucleotides read TGTGCCAGCAGTCCCACAGGCCCCTATGGCTACACCTTC.

This sequence joins TRBV18 and TRBJ1-3, with 8 bases fitting TRBD1. V was clipped by 4 bases and J by 4 bases; unmatched bases: 3. CDR1 KGHSH and CDR2 LQKENI come from the germline V gene. CDR3 length: 14 residues. The CDR3 sequence: CASSQDRDGNTIYF. CDR3 in DNA: TGTGCCAGCTCACAGGACAGGGACGGAAACACCATATATTTT.